The entry that follows covers one T cell receptor (beta chain) sequence. Antigen: not known. The sample originates from a study of cytomegalovirus exposure and HLA in healthy donors. Study-level results: In vitro checks showed that three CMV-associated chains really do target CMV antigens. The study put some 160 TCR beta chains on its list as cytomegalovirus-associated.

Sequencing was performed with immunoSEQ multiplex PCR; in TCRdb, only in-frame clones are kept and a portion is missing. The table includes under 400,000 clones, 86% detected once. Sequenced material: PBMCs. This clonotype was sampled from a woman aged 18-29 years in good health and CMV-seronegative.

This CDR3 reads CASSQAGIRYF. CDR3 coding DNA: TGTGCCAGCAGCCAGGCGGGGATCCGGTACTTC. The chain links TRBV27 to TRBJ2-7, with a possible D match to TRBD2 (6 bases). The germline CDR1 and CDR2 sequences are MNHEY and SMNVEV (reference sequence). The CDR3 totals 11 residues. V dropped 6 bases and J dropped 12 bases, with 15 bases sitting between them.